The TCR beta chain described here comes from a study of T cells in Graves' hyperthyroidism and ophthalmopathy. V shed 0 bases and J shed 2 bases, with 11 bases lying between them. The CDR3 covers 15 residues. The germline gives CDR1 GTSNPN, CDR2 SVGIG (reference sequence). This clonotype was picked up many times. TCR beta CDR3 regions were amplified from RNA transcripts. RT-PCR in the first round (using the HTBI primer set) targeted the TCR CDR3. TCRdb used MiXCR to reprocess the multiplex PCR reads, holding one entry per CDR3 protein. This table has under 450,000 distinct CDR3 sequences, 13% appearing once.

Sequencing was done on a sample of blood. The V call is TRBV30, the J call TRBJ1-5; D is unclear. The TCR was taken from a man aged 25-45 years with Graves' hyperthyroidism that later progressed to Graves' ophthalmopathy. The CDR3 region has the DNA TGTGCCTGGAGTGTATGGTCGGAGGGCAATCAGCCCCAGCATTTT. It codes for CAWSVWSEGNQPQHF.